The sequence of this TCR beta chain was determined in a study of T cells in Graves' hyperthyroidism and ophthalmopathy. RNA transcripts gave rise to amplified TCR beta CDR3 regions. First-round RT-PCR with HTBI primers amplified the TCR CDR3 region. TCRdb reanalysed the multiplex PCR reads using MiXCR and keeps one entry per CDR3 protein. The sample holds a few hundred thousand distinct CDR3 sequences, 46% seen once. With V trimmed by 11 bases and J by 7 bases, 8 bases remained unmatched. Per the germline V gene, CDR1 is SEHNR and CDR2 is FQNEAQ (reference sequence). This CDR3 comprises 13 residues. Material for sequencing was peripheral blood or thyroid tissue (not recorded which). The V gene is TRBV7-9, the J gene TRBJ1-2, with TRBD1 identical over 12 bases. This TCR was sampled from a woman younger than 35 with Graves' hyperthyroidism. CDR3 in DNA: TGTGCCCACCAGGGACAGGGGGCGATTGGCTACACCTTC. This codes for CAHQGQGAIGYTF.